Given below is one T cell receptor (beta chain) in context. This sample was included in a study of response to subunit inactivated influenza vaccine. TCRdb reanalysed the RT-PCR reads using MiXCR and keeps one entry per CDR3 protein. The data contain some 600,000 distinct CDR3 sequences, 14% of them singletons. Germline trimming cut 8 bases from V and 5 bases from J; bases unmatched to any gene: 8. The germline V gene has CDR1 WSHSY and CDR2 SAAADI. CDR3 size: 15 residues. The TCR sequence derives from a man aged 50 or older who received an inactivated influenza vaccine. The source material was PBMCs from blood, sampled less than 15 days before vaccination. J is TRBJ2-1 and V is TRBV10-2; 11 bases are a match to TRBD1. The CDR3 sequence: CASFWDRGKHNEQFF. CDR3 nucleotide sequence: TGCGCCAGCTTCTGGGACAGGGGGAAACACAATGAGCAGTTCTTC.